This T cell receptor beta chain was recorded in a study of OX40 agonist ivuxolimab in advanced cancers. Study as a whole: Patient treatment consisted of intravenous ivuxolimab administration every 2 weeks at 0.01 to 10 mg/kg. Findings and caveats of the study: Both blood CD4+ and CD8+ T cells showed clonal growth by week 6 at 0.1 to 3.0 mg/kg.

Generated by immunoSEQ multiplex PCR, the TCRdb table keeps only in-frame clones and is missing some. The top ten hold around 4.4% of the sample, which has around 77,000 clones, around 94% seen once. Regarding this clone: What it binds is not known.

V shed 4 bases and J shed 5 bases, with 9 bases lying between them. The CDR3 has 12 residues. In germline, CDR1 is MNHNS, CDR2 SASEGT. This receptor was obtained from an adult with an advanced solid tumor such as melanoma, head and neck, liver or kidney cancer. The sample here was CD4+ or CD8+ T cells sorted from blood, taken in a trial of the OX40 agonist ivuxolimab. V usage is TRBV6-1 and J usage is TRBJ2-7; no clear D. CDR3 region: CASSVKQNEQYF. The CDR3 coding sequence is TGTGCCAGCAGTGTGAAGCAGAACGAGCAGTACTTC.